This TCR beta chain was sequenced in a study of graft-versus-host responses after intestinal transplantation. Background on the study: The recipients all started with anti-thymocyte globulin induction and then took tacrolimus and steroids for around three years. Study outcomes and limitations: Recipient-marrow GvH clones were detected, some having first appeared in ileum or blood.

To note about this clone: Antigen specificity is unknown.

The repertoire was sequenced with immunoSEQ multiplex PCR; TCRdb's copy has only in-frame clones and lacks some. The top ten hold about 4.3% of the sample, which has tens of thousands of clones, around 90% seen once. The ends were cut back, 5 bases at V and 1 base at J, with 5 bases in the middle. The germline V gene has CDR1 SGHVS and CDR2 FNYEAQ. The CDR3 extends over 12 amino acids. The rearrangement links TRBV7-6 to TRBJ2-5; D unclear. The source of this sequence is a human donor who was the organ donor for an intestinal transplant. The input for sequencing was unstimulated CD8+ T cells sorted from spleen or lymph node cells, taken before transplant. DNA for the CDR3: TGTGCCAGCAGCCAATTCCAAGAGACCCAGTACTTC. Translating it yields CASSQFQETQYF.